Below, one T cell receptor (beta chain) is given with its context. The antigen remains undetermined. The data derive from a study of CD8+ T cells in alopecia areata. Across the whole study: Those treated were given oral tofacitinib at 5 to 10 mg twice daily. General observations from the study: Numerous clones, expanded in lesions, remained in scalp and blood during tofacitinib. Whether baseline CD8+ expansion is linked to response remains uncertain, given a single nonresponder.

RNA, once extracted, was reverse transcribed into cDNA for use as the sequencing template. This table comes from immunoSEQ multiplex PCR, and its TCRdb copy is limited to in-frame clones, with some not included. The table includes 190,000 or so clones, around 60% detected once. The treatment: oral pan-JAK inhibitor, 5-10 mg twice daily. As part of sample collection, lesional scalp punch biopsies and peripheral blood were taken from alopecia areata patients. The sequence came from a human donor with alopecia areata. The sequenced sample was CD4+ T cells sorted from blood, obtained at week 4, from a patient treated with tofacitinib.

CDR3 DNA: TGTGCCAGCGGAAAAGGGGGCTGGAGCTATGGCTACACCTTC. Its protein product is CASGKGGWSYGYTF. This chain connects TRBV28 to TRBJ1-2; 7 bases map to TRBD1. There are 14 residues in the CDR3. V trimming: 8 bases; J trimming: 4 bases; junction bases outside the gene matches: 10. From germline, CDR1 is MDHEN and CDR2 SYDVKM.